Below are 8 T cell receptor beta chains sequenced from a single sample in a study of CD8 T cells in ankylosing spondylitis. TCRdb ran MiXCR on the 5' RACE reads and lists one entry per CDR3 protein. The top ten clones hold around 0.64% of a sample with 200,000 to 300,000 distinct CDR3 sequences, 20% to 30% of them seen once. The sequencing input was blood, either unsorted or a sorted T cell fraction (not recorded which). The source of these receptors is a male donor with ankylosing spondylitis or in good health (not recorded which).

The CDR3 nucleotides are TGCAGTGCTAGTAGTCTAGCAGACACAGATACGCAGTATTTT. Its translation: CSASSLADTDTQYF. The rearrangement links TRBV20-1 to TRBJ2-3; possible D gene TRBD2, 5 bases. The CDR3 extends over 14 amino acids. Germline CDR1 is DFQATT and CDR2 is SNEGSKA (reference sequence). The V gene lost 3 bases and the J gene lost 2 bases, with 12 bases spanning the gap.

This clonotype was observed a few times. The V and J genes are TRBV7-2 and TRBJ2-3; 9 nucleotides align to TRBD2. The junction had 10 bases not matched to a gene; V was cut back by 1 base and J by 5 bases. The CDR3 contains 17 residues. Germline V gene lookup returns CDR1 SGHTA and CDR2 FQGNSA. CDR3 in DNA: TGTGCCAGCAGCTTAGGCACGGGCGGGGGGGCCCGAGATACGCAGTATTTT. Encoded protein: CASSLGTGGGARDTQYF.

This chain uses TRBV20-1 with TRBJ2-1, with D tentatively TRBD2 (6 bases). The CDR3 is 13 amino acids. Germline CDR1 reads DFQATT; CDR2 reads SNEGSKA (reference sequence). V was cut by 5 bases and J by 8 bases, with 16 bases left in between. As DNA, the CDR3 is TGCAGTGCTTCCCGGGGGTACAGAGATGAGCAGTTCTTC. This translates into CSASRGYRDEQFF.

The table lists this clonotype with many counts. The chain uses TRBV20-1 and TRBJ1-2; 8 nucleotides match TRBD1. Germline CDR1 and CDR2: DFQATT and SNEGSKA (reference sequence). Unmatched junction bases numbered 7, after V lost 6 bases and J lost 4 bases. The CDR3 is made up of 13 amino acids. The CDR3 region has the DNA TGCAGTGCCCTAAGGGGACAGGCCTATGGCTACACCTTC. This sequence encodes CSALRGQAYGYTF.

The chain is built from TRBV20-1 and TRBJ2-7; D call uncertain. V gave up 5 bases and J gave up 1 base, with 9 bases separating them. In germline, CDR1 is DFQATT, CDR2 SNEGSKA (reference sequence). The CDR3 consists of 12 residues. For the CDR3, the DNA is TGCAGTGCTTTCCTACCTTCCTACGAGCAGTACTTC. Translating gives CSAFLPSYEQYF.

This clonotype appeared many times. The chain is built from TRBV12-3 or TRBV12-4 and TRBJ2-5, with 7 bases lining up with TRBD2. The CDR3 has 14 amino acids. The V gene end was trimmed by 6 bases and the J gene end by 7 bases; junction bases not matched to a gene: 11. The CDR3 reads CASRQPGLTLTQYF. The CDR3 nucleotides are TGTGCCAGCAGGCAACCGGGACTAACACTGACCCAGTACTTC.

The table lists this clonotype with a few counts. The CDR3 region has the DNA TGCAGTGCTGGCCGAGGCCTCGACTCGCCCTACGAGCAGTACTTC. Amino acid sequence: CSAGRGLDSPYEQYF. V gene TRBV20-1 combines with J gene TRBJ2-7; D unclear. The V gene's germline CDR1 is DFQATT and CDR2 SNEGSKA (reference sequence). Trimming pared 5 bases from V and 2 bases from J, leaving 19 bases between. This CDR3 contains 15 residues.

A note on this clonotype: This could be a read error, since a much larger clone is one nucleotide away. The chain is built from TRBV11-2 and TRBJ2-2; 8 bases map to TRBD2. There are 15 residues in the CDR3. CDR1 SGHAT and CDR2 FQNNGV come from the germline V gene. CDR3 in amino acids: CVSSLSGGDTGELFF. The CDR3 nucleotides read TGTGTCAGCAGCCTCAGCGGGGGCGACACCGGGGAGCTGTTTTTT.